The T cell receptor beta chain described here comes from a study of T-cell reconstitution after alpha-beta-depleted transplantation in children. The authors prepared the TCRbeta library with unique molecular identifiers. TCRdb re-called the PCR reads with MiXCR, one entry per CDR3 protein. The sample lists some 300,000 distinct CDR3 sequences, over 7% occurring once. Study-wide results and limits: T-cell numbers and diversity, one year after transplant, stemmed largely from T cells that were newly produced. Where some patients showed high TCRbeta diversity at day 60, it came from recipient T cells and thymic progenitors that had survived. Several hundred expanded graft clones reportedly were the source of alpha-beta T cells about two months after transplant.

This clonotype was observed at least ten times. Its antigen remains unknown. The sequencing used peripheral blood, collected 360 days after TCRalphabeta/CD19-depleted stem cell transplant. The sequence was obtained from a female patient between 2 and 15 years old who had a stem cell transplant for Fanconi anemia, so the T cells may come from the graft donor.

The CDR3 DNA reads as TGCAGCATCGGACAGGGCAATCAGCCCCAGCATTTT. Amino acid sequence: CSIGQGNQPQHF. The rearrangement links TRBV29-1 to TRBJ1-5; 7 bases agree with TRBD1. After removal of 8 bases from V and 2 bases from J, the junction contained 3 bases not matched to a gene. This CDR3 spans 12 amino acids. From germline, CDR1 is SQVTM and CDR2 ANQGSEA.